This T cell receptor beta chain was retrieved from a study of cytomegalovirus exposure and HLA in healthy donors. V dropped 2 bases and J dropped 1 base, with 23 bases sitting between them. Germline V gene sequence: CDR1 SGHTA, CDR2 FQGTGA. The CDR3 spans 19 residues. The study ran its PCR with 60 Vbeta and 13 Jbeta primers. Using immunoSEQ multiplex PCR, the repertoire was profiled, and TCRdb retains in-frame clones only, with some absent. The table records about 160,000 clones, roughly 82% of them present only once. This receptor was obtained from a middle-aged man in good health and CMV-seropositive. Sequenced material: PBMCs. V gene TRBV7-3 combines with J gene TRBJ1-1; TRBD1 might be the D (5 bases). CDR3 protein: CASSLQTKDADSPNTEAFF. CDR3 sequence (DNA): TGTGCCAGCAGCTTACAAACCAAGGACGCTGACAGCCCGAACACTGAAGCTTTCTTT.